The T cell receptor beta chain described here comes from a study of T cells after yellow fever vaccination. Study observations and caveats: Post-booster repertoires again held most primary-vaccination clones (about 95% CD4, about 88% CD8).

A process of 5'RACE template switching, which added a universal primer site and UMIs, was used to make TCR cDNA. Each CDR3 protein gets one entry after TCRdb re-called the 5' RACE reads with MiXCR. The sample lists approximately 250,000 distinct CDR3 sequences, roughly 6.8% occurring once. This clonotype was seen ten or more times. As yet, its antigen is unknown. Germline V gives CDR1 SGHTA, CDR2 FQGNSA. Trimming stripped 3 bases from V and 6 bases from J, with 9 bases between. The CDR3 has 13 residues. The chain joins TRBV7-2 to TRBJ2-1; D is ambiguous. Specimen: CD4+ T cells sorted from PBMCs, collected on the day of the yellow fever booster vaccination. This TCR came from a man aged 25-40 years who received the YFV17D yellow fever vaccine. The CDR3 sequence: CASSFLTSNEQFF. The CDR3 DNA follows: TGTGCCAGCAGCTTTTTGACTTCCAATGAGCAGTTCTTC.